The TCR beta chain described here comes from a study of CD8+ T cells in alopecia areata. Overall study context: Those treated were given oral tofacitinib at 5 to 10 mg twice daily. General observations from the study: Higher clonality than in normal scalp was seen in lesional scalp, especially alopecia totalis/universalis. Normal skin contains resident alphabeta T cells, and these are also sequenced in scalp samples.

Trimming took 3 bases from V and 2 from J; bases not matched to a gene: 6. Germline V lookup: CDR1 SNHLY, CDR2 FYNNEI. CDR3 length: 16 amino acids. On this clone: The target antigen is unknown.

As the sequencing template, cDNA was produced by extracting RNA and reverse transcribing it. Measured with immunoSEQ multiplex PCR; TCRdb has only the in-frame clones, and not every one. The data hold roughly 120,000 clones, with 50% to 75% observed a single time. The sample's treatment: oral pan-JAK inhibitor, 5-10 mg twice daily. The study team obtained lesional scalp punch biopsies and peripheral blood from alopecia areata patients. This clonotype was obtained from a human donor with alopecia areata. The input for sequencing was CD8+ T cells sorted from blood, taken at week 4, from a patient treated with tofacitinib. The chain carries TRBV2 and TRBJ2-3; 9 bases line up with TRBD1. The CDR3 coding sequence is TGTGCCAGCAGTGATGGGGACAGGGACCCCACAGATACGCAGTATTTT. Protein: CASSDGDRDPTDTQYF.